Here is one T cell receptor beta chain with its context. No antigen is known for it. Investigators merged groups given second doses at roughly 4 or roughly 12 weeks. The V end lost 5 bases, the J end lost 2 bases, and 15 bases lay between the germline ends. Germline V gene data show CDR1 as SNHLY and CDR2 as FYNNEI. The CDR3 runs to 15 residues. The data stem from a study of T cell responses to AZD1222 COVID-19 vaccine. Overall study results and limits: Per reports, nearly half of all spike-specific TCRs target regions that are unmutated in variants. Most donors were white British and more were female, and clonal diversity was possibly underestimated.

Data came from immunoSEQ multiplex PCR; TCRdb stores just in-frame clones and leaves some out. The table lists tens of thousands of clones, roughly 90% of them singletons. The sequence derives from an adult who received the AZD1222 COVID-19 vaccine. The chain has TRBV2 and TRBJ1-2; TRBD1 is a possible D gene (5 bases). Here the sequenced sample was peripheral blood, taken 28 days after the second AZD1222 dose. The CDR3 nucleotides are TGTGCCAGCAGTCTGTCCTCCGGGGCCAACTATGGCTACACCTTC. Its translation is CASSLSSGANYGYTF.